Given below is one T cell receptor (beta chain) in context. This record comes from a study of blood T cell repertoires in COVID-19. For the study at large: The samples span acute and convalescent COVID-19 from the United States, Italy and Spain. Nucleic acid was either cDNA or gDNA, and it came from T cells, B-cell-depleted T cells, or PBMCs.

The germline V and J ends were trimmed by 4 bases and 8 bases, with 14 bases remaining between them. CDR3 size: 13 residues. CDR1 is SGHTA, CDR2 FQGNSA, per germline. Study processing details: Estimated nucleated cell counts came from reference gene primer amplification. Sequencing used immunoSEQ multiplex PCR; TCRdb keeps in-frame clones, though not all of them. V and J calls plus clone size are reproduced from that table; the DNA served to infer D and trimming. The sample holds some 170,000 clones; 82% are singletons and the top ten take about 8.4%. Sequenced input: peripheral blood. This sequence joins TRBV7-2 and TRBJ1-2; D is uncertain. This clonotype originated in a woman between 65 and 79 years old with acute or convalescent COVID-19. The CDR3 DNA is TGTGCCAGCAGCTCCCCCCGAGGGCCCGGCTACACCTTC. It translates to CASSSPRGPGYTF.